This T cell receptor (beta chain) came from a study of cytomegalovirus exposure and HLA in healthy donors. The PCR was carried out with 60 Vbeta primers and 13 Jbeta primers. The data were produced by immunoSEQ multiplex PCR, yet TCRdb's version contains in-frame clones alone and is incomplete. Here the sample spans 150,000 to 200,000 clones, roughly 78% being singletons. Notes on this clone: Its matching antigen is unknown.

Study observations and caveats: Altogether, 150 to 200 TCR beta chains were recorded as cytomegalovirus-associated.

This CDR3 is 12 amino acids long. The germline gives CDR1 SGHDN, CDR2 FVKESK. Trimming removed 4 bases at V and 1 base at J, with 4 bases between. The rearrangement uses TRBV14 and TRBJ2-5; D gene unclear. The source material was PBMCs. The sequence was obtained from a woman aged 45-59 years in good health and CMV-seropositive. The CDR3 sequence: CASSRSQETQYF. CDR3 coding DNA: TGTGCCAGCAGCCGCAGCCAAGAGACCCAGTACTTC.